The next 10 T cell receptor beta chains were all read from a single sample in a study of OX40 agonist ivuxolimab in advanced cancers. Here immunoSEQ multiplex PCR was the method, and the copy in TCRdb shows in-frame clones only, minus some. The table lists just under 65,000 clones, roughly 85% of them singletons. The starting material was CD4+ or CD8+ T cells sorted from blood, obtained in a trial of the OX40 agonist ivuxolimab. These receptors were collected from an adult with an advanced solid tumor such as melanoma, head and neck, liver or kidney cancer.

This clone was observed once. The chain's CDR3 is CSVGVGDEQYF. The CDR3 DNA reads as TGCAGCGTGGGGGTGGGAGACGAGCAGTACTTC. This sequence joins TRBV29-1 and TRBJ2-5, with D possibly being TRBD1 or TRBD2 (5 bases each). The end of the DNA is better explained by TRBJ2-7, so the J call may be wrong. CDR1 is SQVTM and CDR2 is ANQGSEA in the germline V gene. This CDR3 contains 11 residues.

The chain joins TRBV28 to TRBJ2-5; perhaps TRBD2 as D (6 bases). This CDR3 spans 14 amino acids. Germline V lookup: CDR1 MDHEN, CDR2 SYDVKM. Between the trimmed V and J ends, which lost 2 bases and 5 bases, there was a span of 12 bases. The CDR3 loop reads CASSLAGRIETQYF. In DNA, the CDR3 is TGTGCCAGCAGTTTAGCGGGGCGCATCGAGACCCAGTACTTC.

This clone was recorded only once. The genes are TRBV25-1 and TRBJ1-1; D perhaps matches TRBD1 (6 bases). V lost 3 bases and J 3 bases, leaving 14 bases between the germline ends. The CDR3 loop spans 15 amino acids. Germline values: CDR1 MGHDK, CDR2 SYGVNS. This CDR3 reads CASSDSIRGDTEAFF. CDR3 nucleotide sequence: TGTGCCAGCAGTGACTCGATCAGGGGAGACACTGAAGCTTTCTTT. The variable domain in full, completed from reference TRBV25-1 and TRBJ1-1, reads EADIYQTPRYLVIGTGKKITLECSQTMGHDKMYWYQQDPGMELHLIHYSYGVNSTEKGDLSSESTVSRIRTEHFPLTLESARPSHTSQYLCASSDSIRGDTEAFFGQGTRLTVV.

The chain carries TRBV9 and TRBJ2-2, with 7 bases identical to TRBD2. The V gene's germline CDR1 is SGDLS and CDR2 YYNGEE. The V and J ends lost 2 bases and 7 bases, in that order; junction bases with no gene match: 5. The CDR3 has 14 amino acids. The DNA for the CDR3 is TGTGCCAGCAGCGTGCGGGAGTTCGGCGGGGAGCTGTTTTTT. It is translated as CASSVREFGGELFF.

The chain carries TRBV18 and TRBJ1-1; D is perhaps TRBD1 (6 bases). This CDR3 comprises 15 residues. Germline CDR1 KGHSH, CDR2 LQKENI. The germline V and J ends were trimmed by 3 bases and 7 bases, with 18 bases remaining between them. The CDR3 DNA reads TGTGCCAGCTCACCGCTGGGGGGCGAAGGGATTGAAGCTTTCTTT. Translating gives CASSPLGGEGIEAFF.

The J gene is TRBJ1-5, the V gene TRBV4-1; 7 nucleotides agree with TRBD1. Unmatched junction bases numbered 1, after V lost 1 base and J lost 1 base. This CDR3 region has 15 residues. From germline, CDR1 is MGHRA and CDR2 YSYEKL. DNA for the CDR3: TGCGCCAGCAGCCAAGGGGGACAGAGCAATCAGCCCCAGCATTTT. Protein sequence: CASSQGGQSNQPQHF.

The V gene is TRBV14, the J gene TRBJ2-7; 7 bases match TRBD1. Germline loops: CDR1 SGHDN, CDR2 FVKESK. Losses at the gene ends were 1 base for V and 7 bases for J; bases not matched to a gene: 10. This CDR3 spans 15 amino acids. CDR3: CASSQGITTGVEQYF. CDR3 nucleotides: TGTGCCAGCAGCCAAGGCATAACTACAGGGGTTGAGCAGTACTTC. The variable domain in full, completed from reference TRBV14 and TRBJ2-7, reads EAGVTQFPSHSVIEKGQTVTLRCDPISGHDNLYWYRRVMGKEIKFLLHFVKESKQDESGMPNNRFLAERTGGTYSTLKVQPAELEDSGVYFCASSQGITTGVEQYFGPGTRLTVT.

V is TRBV10-1 and J is TRBJ2-1, with TRBD2 as a possible D gene (7 bases). The CDR3 contains 17 residues. V shed 4 bases and J shed 5 bases, with 21 bases lying between them. Germline V gene sequence: CDR1 WNHNN, CDR2 SYGVQD (reference sequence). CDR3 sequence: CASSGGLGAGEHNEQFF. CDR3 sequence (DNA): TGCGCCAGCAGTGGGGGGCTTGGGGCGGGAGAACACAATGAGCAGTTCTTC.

This rearrangement joins TRBV5-1 to TRBJ2-7, with 14 bases that match TRBD2. V shed 0 bases and J 2 bases; nucleotides not matched to a gene: 7. Germline CDR1 and CDR2: SGHRS and YFSETQ. The CDR3 totals 18 residues. The CDR3 DNA reads as TGCGCCAGCAGCTTGGGGACTAGCGGGAGGTCACCCACCTACGAGCAGTACTTC. As protein: CASSLGTSGRSPTYEQYF.

The genes are TRBV6-5 and TRBJ1-3; 8 positions match TRBD1. This CDR3 has 15 residues. Germline-derived CDR1 and CDR2 are MNHEY and SVGAGI. V trimming: 2 bases; J trimming: 3 bases; junction bases outside the gene matches: 3. CDR3 residues: CASSYQGTGGNTIYF. The CDR3 bases are TGTGCCAGCAGTTACCAAGGGACAGGTGGAAACACCATATATTTT.